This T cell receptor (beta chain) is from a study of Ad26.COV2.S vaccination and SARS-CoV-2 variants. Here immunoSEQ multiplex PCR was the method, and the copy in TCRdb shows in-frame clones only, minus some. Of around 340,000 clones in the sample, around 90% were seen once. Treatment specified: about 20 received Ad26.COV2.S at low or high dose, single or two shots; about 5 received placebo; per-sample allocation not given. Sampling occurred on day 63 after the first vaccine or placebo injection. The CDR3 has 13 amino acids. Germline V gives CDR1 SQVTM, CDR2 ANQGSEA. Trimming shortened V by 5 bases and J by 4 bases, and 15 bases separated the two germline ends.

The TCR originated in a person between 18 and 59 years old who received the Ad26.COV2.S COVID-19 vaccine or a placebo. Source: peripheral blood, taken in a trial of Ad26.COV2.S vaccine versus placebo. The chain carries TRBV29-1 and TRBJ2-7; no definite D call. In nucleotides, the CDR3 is TGCAGCGTTAGAATCCCGGCTGGATACGAGCAGTACTTC. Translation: CSVRIPAGYEQYF.